These T cell receptor beta chains were read from a single sample in a study of molecular identifiers for immune sequencing clone quantification. TCRdb independently ran MiXCR on the PCR reads; one entry per CDR3 protein. The sample lists some 40,000 distinct CDR3 sequences; 24% were seen once. The sequenced sample was naive CD8+ T cells from blood, with Jurkat cell RNA spiked in. The receptors were gathered from a human donor in good health. Some libraries in this study had Jurkat cell RNA spiked in. Both conserved end residues are part of each CDR3. The D gene is left open where the match is weak. Size is stated for part of the rows, as once, few or many counts, or as a class when the clone is expanded.

TRBJ2-7 NA TRBV10-3 15 TRBD2 TGTGCCATCAGTGAGAAGGGACTAAGTTCCTACGAGCAGTACTTC CAISEKGLSSYEQYF
TRBJ2-7 many TRBV5-5 13 NA TGTGCCAGCAGCTGGGGGACCGACTACGAGCAGTACTTC CASSWGTDYEQYF
TRBJ2-7 many TRBV12-3/TRBV12-4 15 TRBD2 TGTGCCAGCAGTTTAGGGACTAGGGATTTCTACGAGCAGTACTTC CASSLGTRDFYEQYF
TRBJ2-7 few TRBV12-3/TRBV12-4 15 TRBD2 TGTGCCAGCAGTTTAGCAGCGGGGAGCTCCTACGAGCAGTACTTC CASSLAAGSSYEQYF
TRBJ2-5 many TRBV5-6 16 NA TGTGCCAGCAGCTTTGGGCCGGTTCTCCTACAAGAGACCCAGTACTTC CASSFGPVLLQETQYF
TRBJ2-6 many TRBV9 14 NA TGTGCCAGCACCTCGGGCTCTGGGGCCAACGTCCTGACTTTC CASTSGSGANVLTF
TRBJ2-7 many TRBV7-9 15 NA TGTGCCAGCAGCAAAACAATTGCGGGCTCCTACGAGCAGTACTTC CASSKTIAGSYEQYF
TRBJ2-7 many TRBV6-5 14 TRBD1 TGTACCAGCAGTCTACAGGGGGCGACCTACGAGCAGTACTTC CTSSLQGATYEQYF
TRBJ2-1 many TRBV5-4 15 TRBD2 TGTGCCAGCAGCTTGGCTTGGACTAGCCCGGATGAGCAGTTCTTC CASSLAWTSPDEQFF
TRBJ1-4 NA TRBV28 16 NA TGTGCCAGCAGTCCCGGACCGGGGAGCGTCGGTGAAGAACTGTTTTTT CASSPGPGSVGEELFF
TRBJ2-7 many TRBV11-2 15 NA TGTGCCAGCAGCTTCCTGGACAGTGAGATCTACGAGCAGTACTTC CASSFLDSEIYEQYF
TRBJ1-5 NA TRBV6-2/TRBV6-3 16 NA TGTGCCAGCAGTTACCCGGACGGGAATAGCAATCAGCCCCCGCATTTT CASSYPDGNSNQPPHF
TRBJ2-5 few TRBV11-2 18 NA TGTGCCAGCAGCTTAGATCCTCAAGAGAGTTCAAGGGTTGAGACCCAGTACTTC CASSLDPQESSRVETQYF
TRBJ2-1 few TRBV6-2/TRBV6-3 16 NA TGTGCCAGCAGTTACCGGGACGATTCCCAGCCCTATGAGCAGTTCTTC CASSYRDDSQPYEQFF